This T cell receptor beta chain derives from a study of blood T cell repertoires in COVID-19. Study information: Sites across the United States, Italy and Spain contributed samples from acute and convalescent COVID-19. The cDNA or gDNA used as material had been derived from T cells, B-cell-depleted T cells, or PBMCs.

A Seattle source enrolled patients during active infection and followed them longitudinally. In the study's own analysis: Amplifying reference gene primers gave estimates of nucleated cell counts. Generated by immunoSEQ multiplex PCR, the TCRdb table keeps only in-frame clones and is missing some. D and trimming were read from the DNA, whereas the V and J calls and clone size are those reported in that table. The sample includes under 300,000 clones, about 90% of them seen just once. This CDR3 has 15 amino acids. V was trimmed by 0 bases and J by 3 bases, leaving 10 bases between them. Germline V gene sequence: CDR1 SGHNT, CDR2 YYREEE (reference sequence).

The receptor was isolated from a man aged 30-40 years with COVID-19, enrolled during active disease. The chain combines TRBV5-4 with TRBJ1-5; D is undetermined. Input material: peripheral blood. The CDR3 nucleotides read TGTGCCAGCAGCTTGGATCGGGGTAACAATCAGCCCCAGCATTTT. It translates to CASSLDRGNNQPQHF.